This T cell receptor (beta chain) was recovered during a study of blood T cells in healthy people across ages. General study points: Observed TCR beta diversity per million T cells went down as age went up. This fall followed a roughly linear course with age.

The use of a sample-barcoded 5' primer and a J-beta primer mix characterized a second PCR of roughly 7 to 12 cycles. TCRdb analysed the 5' RACE reads with MiXCR anew, one entry per CDR3 protein. The repertoire consists of some 790,000 distinct CDR3 sequences, with 29% occurring once and the leading ten covering roughly 17%. Germline CDR1 reads MNHNY; CDR2 reads SVGAGI (reference sequence). CDR3 length: 15 amino acids. About this clonotype itself: Its antigen is still unknown. The junction departs from germline at one end; a sequencing error may be responsible.

Material for sequencing was blood. The receptor comes from a woman aged 80 or over in good health. This rearrangement joins TRBV6-6 to TRBJ2-1; 7 nucleotides match TRBD1. In DNA, the CDR3 is TGCGCCAGCAGAGGAGACGGGACAGCCTACAATGAGCAGTTCTTC. Translated: CASRGDGTAYNEQFF.